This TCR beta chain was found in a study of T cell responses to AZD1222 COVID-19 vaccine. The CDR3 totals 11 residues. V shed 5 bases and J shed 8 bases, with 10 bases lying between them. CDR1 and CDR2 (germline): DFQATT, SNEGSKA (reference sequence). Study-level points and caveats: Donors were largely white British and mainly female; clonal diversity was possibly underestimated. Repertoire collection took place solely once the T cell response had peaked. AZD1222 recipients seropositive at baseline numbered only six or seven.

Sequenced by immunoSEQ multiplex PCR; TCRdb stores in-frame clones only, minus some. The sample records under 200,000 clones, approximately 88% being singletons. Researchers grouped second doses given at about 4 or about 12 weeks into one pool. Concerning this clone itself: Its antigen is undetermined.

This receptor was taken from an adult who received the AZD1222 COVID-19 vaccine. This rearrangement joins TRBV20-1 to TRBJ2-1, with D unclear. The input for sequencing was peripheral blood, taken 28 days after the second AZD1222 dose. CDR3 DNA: TGCAGTGCTGGATCCACCCATGAGCAGTTCTTC. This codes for CSAGSTHEQFF.